The rows below give T cell receptor beta chains drawn from one sample of a study of PD-1 blockade in classical Hodgkin lymphoma. The table came from immunoSEQ multiplex PCR; TCRdb's copy has only in-frame clones and leaves some out. The table records 35,000 or so clones, over 60% of them present only once. The sequenced sample was peripheral blood mononuclear cells (PBMCs), obtained before the second cycle of nivolumab. These receptors originate from a human donor with classical Hodgkin lymphoma. Both conserved end residues are part of each CDR3. Fields, in order: D gene, V gene, J gene, clone size, CDR3 length, CDR3 DNA, CDR3 protein. A D gene is named only where the DNA matches it firmly. Size is omitted from some rows. Given values are once, few, many or a class for expanded clones.

d_gene: -; v_gene: TRBV6-6; j_gene: TRBJ1-3; abundance: -; len: 12; CDR3nt: TGTGCCAGCAGTTTCACAGGAAACACCATATATTTT; CDR3aa: CASSFTGNTIYF
d_gene: TRBD2; v_gene: TRBV7-9; j_gene: TRBJ2-2; abundance: -; len: 14; CDR3nt: TGTGCCAGCAGCTATAGCGGGGAAGCCGGGGAGCTGTTTTTT; CDR3aa: CASSYSGEAGELFF
d_gene: -; v_gene: TRBV4-3; j_gene: TRBJ2-2; abundance: few; len: 16; CDR3nt: TGCGCCAGCAGCCAAGATGGGGGGACAGAGGGCGGGGAGCTGTTTTTT; CDR3aa: CASSQDGGTEGGELFF
d_gene: -; v_gene: TRBV7-8; j_gene: TRBJ2-5; abundance: -; len: 11; CDR3nt: TGTGCCAGCAGCCGAGGAGAGACCCAGTACTTC; CDR3aa: CASSRGETQYF
d_gene: -; v_gene: TRBV7-6; j_gene: TRBJ1-3; abundance: medium-sized; len: 17; CDR3nt: TGTGCCAGCAGCTACGGGACGGGGGAATTCTCTGGAAACACCATATATTTT; CDR3aa: CASSYGTGEFSGNTIYF
d_gene: -; v_gene: TRBV10-2; j_gene: TRBJ2-7; abundance: -; len: 12; CDR3nt: TGCGCCAGCAGTGAGACAGCCTACGAGCAGTACTTC; CDR3aa: CASSETAYEQYF
d_gene: TRBD1; v_gene: TRBV5-1; j_gene: TRBJ1-1; abundance: -; len: 14; CDR3nt: TGCGCCAGCAGCCCGGGACAGTTTGGGGTCCCAGCTTTCTTT; CDR3aa: CASSPGQFGVPAFF
d_gene: -; v_gene: TRBV7-8; j_gene: TRBJ2-5; abundance: -; len: 15; CDR3nt: TGTGCCAGCATCCTCTTGCAACTAGAAGAAGAGACCCAGTACTTC; CDR3aa: CASILLQLEEETQYF
d_gene: -; v_gene: TRBV4-1; j_gene: TRBJ1-4; abundance: -; len: 16; CDR3nt: TGCGCCAGCAGCCAAGTCTCAGGGGCAACTAATGAAAAACTGTTTTTT; CDR3aa: CASSQVSGATNEKLFF
d_gene: -; v_gene: TRBV6-5; j_gene: TRBJ2-3; abundance: -; len: 15; CDR3nt: TGTGCCAGCAGCCCACTGGGGCGACGGGGAGATACGCAGTATTTT; CDR3aa: CASSPLGRRGDTQYF
d_gene: TRBD1; v_gene: TRBV6-1; j_gene: TRBJ1-5; abundance: -; len: 16; CDR3nt: TGTGCCAGCAGCGAAACGACAGGGGTTGGCAATCAGCCCCAGCATTTT; CDR3aa: CASSETTGVGNQPQHF
d_gene: -; v_gene: TRBV6-5; j_gene: TRBJ1-6; abundance: -; len: 15; CDR3nt: TGTGCCAGCAGTTACGGCTTCGGGGGGAATTCACCCCTCCACTTT; CDR3aa: CASSYGFGGNSPLHF
d_gene: -; v_gene: TRBV4-1; j_gene: TRBJ2-7; abundance: -; len: 17; CDR3nt: TGCGCCAGCAGCCAAGGCCGGATGTCAGTGCTGGGGGACGAGCAGTACTTC; CDR3aa: CASSQGRMSVLGDEQYF
d_gene: TRBD1; v_gene: TRBV4-1; j_gene: TRBJ2-1; abundance: -; len: 15; CDR3nt: TGCGCCAGCAGCCATAGGGACAGGACCTACAATGAGCAGTTCTTC; CDR3aa: CASSHRDRTYNEQFF
d_gene: TRBD1; v_gene: TRBV29-1; j_gene: TRBJ2-2; abundance: medium-sized; len: 15; CDR3nt: TGCAGCGCCGGGACAGGGGGCGCATACACCGGGGAGCTGTTTTTT; CDR3aa: CSAGTGGAYTGELFF